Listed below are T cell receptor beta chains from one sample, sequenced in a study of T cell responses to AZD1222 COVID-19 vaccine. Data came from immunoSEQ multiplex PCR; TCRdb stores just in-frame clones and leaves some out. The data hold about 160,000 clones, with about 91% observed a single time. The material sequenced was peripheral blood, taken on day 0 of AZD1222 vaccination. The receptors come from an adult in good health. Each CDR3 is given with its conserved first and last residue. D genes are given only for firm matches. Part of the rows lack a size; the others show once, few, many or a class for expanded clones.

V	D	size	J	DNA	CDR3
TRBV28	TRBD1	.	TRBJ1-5	TGTGCCAGCAGGCGGGACAGGGATGGTCAGCCCCAGCATTTT	CASRRDRDGQPQHF
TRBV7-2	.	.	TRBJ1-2	TGTGCCAGCAGCTCCCCCGGGCGTTCAGTTGGCTACACCTTC	CASSSPGRSVGYTF
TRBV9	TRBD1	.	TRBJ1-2	TGTGCCAGCAGCGCGGGGACAGCGATACGAGGCTATGGCTACACCTTC	CASSAGTAIRGYGYTF
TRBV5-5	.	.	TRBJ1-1	TGTGCCAGCAGGGCTGGACAGGAAGCTTTCTTT	CASRAGQEAFF
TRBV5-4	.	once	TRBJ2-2	TGTGCCAGCAGCTTGGGGGCCTCCCAGAAGAACACCGGGGAGCTGTTTTTT	CASSLGASQKNTGELFF
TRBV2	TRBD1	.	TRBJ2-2	TGTGCCAGCAGTGTAGAGGGGGCGCCCACCGGGGAGCTGTTTTTT	CASSVEGAPTGELFF
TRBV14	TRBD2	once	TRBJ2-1	TGTGCCAGCAGCCAGTCAGCGGGAGGGCCCTCCCGGGAGTTCTTC	CASSQSAGGPSREFF
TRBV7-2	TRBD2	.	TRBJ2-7	TGTGCCAGCAGCTTAGCCCTAATAGCGGGGGGGAATTACGAGCAGTACTTC	CASSLALIAGGNYEQYF
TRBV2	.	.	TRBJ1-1	TGTGCCAGCCAGACGGGGGACACTGAAGCTTTCTTT	CASQTGDTEAFF
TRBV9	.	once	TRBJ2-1	TGTGCCAGCAGCATAATGGGTAGCGATGAGCAGTTCTTC	CASSIMGSDEQFF
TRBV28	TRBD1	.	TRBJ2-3	TGTGCCACCGAGCGAGGCAGGGGGAACACAGATACGCAGTATTTT	CATERGRGNTDTQYF
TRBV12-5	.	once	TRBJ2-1	TGTGCTACAGCACCAGGACAGCTGAACTACAATGAGCAGTTCTTC	CATAPGQLNYNEQFF
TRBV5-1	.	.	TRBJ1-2	TGCGCCAGCAGCCCGGATTCTAACTATGGCTACACCTTC	CASSPDSNYGYTF
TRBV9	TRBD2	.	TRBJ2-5	TGTGCCAGCAGCGTAGATCCCAGCGGGGGCCTCCAAGAGACCCAGTACTTC	CASSVDPSGGLQETQYF
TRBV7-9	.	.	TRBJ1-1	TGTGCCAGCAGCTTTCATGGGGGCACTGAAGCTTTCTTT	CASSFHGGTEAFF
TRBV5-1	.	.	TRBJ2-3	TGCGCCAGCAGCTTGGTAGCAGGGGAAGATACGCAGTATTTT	CASSLVAGEDTQYF
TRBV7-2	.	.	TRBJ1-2	TGTGCCAGCACCTCACAGGGAGCTAACTATGGCTACACCTTC	CASTSQGANYGYTF